The clone carrying this T cell receptor beta chain has only a few counts. Antigen specificity is unknown. These data originate in a study of vaccination and CD4 T cells after COVID-19. For the study at large: Participants got two doses of BNT162b2 or mRNA-1273 vaccine.

The treatment was: approximately nine-day PBMC culture with coronavirus spike peptide pools or control peptides (ViraFEST assay). ViraFEST enlarged antigen-specific T cell populations with peptide pools and afterwards sequenced TCRs. Recorded positive PCR dates fall between March and December 2020, preceding US Alpha, Beta and Delta variants. The assay that was used to sequence DNA from cultured CD4+ T cells was the Oncomine TCR Beta short-read assay. TCRdb ran MiXCR on the PCR reads and lists one entry per CDR3 protein. The profile covers approximately 21,000 distinct CDR3 sequences, with approximately 56% appearing a single time and around 8.9% taken by the ten largest. Between the trimmed V and J ends, which lost 5 bases and 5 bases, there was a span of 9 bases. CDR1 is MNHNS, CDR2 SASEGT, per germline. This CDR3 comprises 13 residues.

The source is a human donor who had recovered from COVID-19. Sequencing used CD4+ T cells from blood, cultured in vitro, obtained after SARS-CoV-2 vaccination. V and J are TRBV6-1 and TRBJ2-2; tentative D call: TRBD2 (6 bases). CDR3 amino acids: CASSPTSTGELFF. DNA for the CDR3: TGTGCCAGCAGTCCGACTAGTACCGGGGAGCTGTTTTTT.